These T cell receptor beta chains were read from a single sample in a study of T cell repertoires in cytomegalovirus infection. TCRdb reprocessed the reads via MiXCR and lists one record per CDR3 protein. The sample consists of 45,000 to 75,000 distinct CDR3 sequences, roughly a third of them appearing once. Which antigens these TCRs recognize remains unknown. Sequences were obtained from PBMCs, sequenced either directly or after in vitro stimulation (not recorded which). These receptors originate from a human donor in good health (CMV status not recorded). Some clones in this sample may be carry-over from other donors' samples. CDR3s include the opening cysteine and the closing phenylalanine or tryptophan. D genes are given only for firm matches. Clone size is stated in some rows and not others, as once, few, many or a class when expanded.

v_call,clone_size,d_call,j_call,cdr3_aa,cdr3_nt
TRBV6-2/TRBV6-3,few,.,TRBJ1-2,CASSYLFVGTDGNYGYTF,TGTGCCAGCAGTTACTTATTCGTAGGGACCGACGGCAACTATGGCTACACCTTC
TRBV4-3,.,TRBD1,TRBJ1-5,CASSQDYAGQRPYQPQHF,TGCGCCAGCAGCCAAGATTACGCGGGACAGAGGCCCTATCAGCCCCAGCATTTT
TRBV4-1,few,.,TRBJ1-4,CASRGRDSEKLFF,TGCGCCAGCAGGGGCCGAGATAGTGAAAAACTGTTTTTT
TRBV19,.,TRBD1,TRBJ2-3,CASSIGDRRYTDTQYF,TGTGCCAGTAGTATTGGGGACAGGAGATACACAGATACGCAGTATTTT
TRBV10-3,many,.,TRBJ2-2,CAISEYGDTGELFF,TGTGCCATCAGTGAGTACGGAGACACCGGGGAGCTGTTTTTT
TRBV7-6,.,.,TRBJ2-7,CASSPSHLGDWGEQYF,TGTGCCAGCAGCCCCTCGCATCTCGGGGATTGGGGGGAGCAGTACTTC
TRBV7-2,many,TRBD2,TRBJ2-2,CASSVTSGRSIGELFF,TGTGCCAGCAGCGTGACTAGCGGGAGGTCTATCGGGGAGCTGTTTTTT
TRBV2,once,.,TRBJ2-2,CASRGTIGTGELFF,TGTGCCAGCAGGGGAACTATCGGCACCGGGGAGCTGTTTTTT
TRBV28,.,.,TRBJ1-5,CASTASNQPQHF,TGTGCCAGCACAGCTAGCAATCAGCCCCAGCATTTT
TRBV6-8,few,.,TRBJ1-6,CASSRTLRNSPLHF,TGTGCCAGCAGTAGGACGCTGAGGAATTCACCCCTCCACTTT
TRBV19,few,TRBD2,TRBJ2-2,CASTRAGVQVSGELFF,TGTGCCAGTACCAGAGCGGGAGTCCAGGTTTCCGGGGAGCTGTTTTTT
TRBV11-2,.,TRBD2,TRBJ2-1,CASTPELAGYNEQFF,TGTGCCAGCACCCCTGAATTAGCGGGATACAATGAGCAGTTCTTC
TRBV6-8,.,.,TRBJ1-2,CASSYSTGALYGYTF,TGTGCCAGCAGTTACTCGACAGGCGCGCTCTATGGCTACACCTTC
TRBV7-8,.,.,TRBJ2-5,CASSLRGGGTQYF,TGTGCCAGCAGCCTTAGGGGGGGCGGAACCCAGTACTTC
TRBV6-1,.,TRBD2,TRBJ2-3,CASSQPLWREIGTDTQYF,TGTGCCAGCAGCCAACCTCTTTGGCGGGAGATCGGCACAGATACGCAGTATTTT